Presented here are 8 T cell receptor beta chains from one specimen sequenced in a study of cytomegalovirus exposure and HLA in healthy donors. With 60 Vbeta and 13 Jbeta primers, the PCR was carried out. Some clones are missing from TCRdb's copy, which holds only in-frame ones; the method was immunoSEQ multiplex PCR. The profile shows some 100,000 clones, roughly 88% of them singletons. Sequences were obtained from PBMCs. The receptors derive from a woman aged 18-29 years in good health and CMV-seronegative.

This clone showed up just once. The V gene is TRBV27, the J gene TRBJ1-2; D might be TRBD1 (5 bases). Trimming took 4 bases from V and 2 from J, leaving 8 bases between them. The CDR3 contains 13 residues. CDR1 and CDR2 from the germline V gene are MNHEY and SMNVEV (reference sequence). CDR3 region: CASSSTENYGYTF. In DNA form, the CDR3 reads TGTGCCAGCAGTTCGACAGAGAACTATGGCTACACCTTC.

This clone was detected only once. V usage is TRBV10-3 and J usage is TRBJ2-1; 7 bases line up with TRBD2. V was clipped by 0 bases and J by 0 bases; unmatched bases: 8. This CDR3 comprises 18 residues. Germline-derived CDR1 and CDR2 are ENHRY and SYGVKD. CDR3 sequence: CAISESGPSGTSYNEQFF. CDR3 DNA: TGTGCCATCAGTGAGTCGGGCCCTAGCGGTACCTCCTACAATGAGCAGTTCTTC.

J is TRBJ1-5 and V is TRBV7-2; D perhaps matches TRBD1 (6 bases). Trimming pared 5 bases from V and 3 bases from J, leaving 14 bases between. Germline CDR1 is SGHTA and CDR2 is FQGNSA. The CDR3 contains 15 residues. The chain's CDR3 is CASSIQGTVNQPQHF. The CDR3 bases are TGTGCCAGCAGCATACAGGGCACCGTCAATCAGCCCCAGCATTTT.

The chain uses TRBV5-1 and TRBJ2-5, with a possible D match to TRBD2 (5 bases). Germline lookup yields CDR1 SGHRS and CDR2 YFSETQ. Trimming left V 2 bases short and J 1 base short, with 15 bases between. This CDR3 comprises 16 residues. The CDR3 region is CASSFSAGPPQETQYF. The CDR3 nucleotides read TGCGCCAGCAGCTTTTCGGCGGGCCCTCCCCAAGAGACCCAGTACTTC.

This chain uses TRBV5-4 with TRBJ2-3; TRBD2 aligns across 10 bases. The V and J ends lost 10 bases and 5 bases, in that order; junction bases with no gene match: 10. Germline CDR1 and CDR2: SGHNT and YYREEE (reference sequence). There are 14 residues in the CDR3. DNA for the CDR3: TGTGCCTGCCAAGCGGGGGGGCGAGTAGATACGCAGTATTTT. Translation: CACQAGGRVDTQYF. The variable domain in full, with the rest retrieved from reference TRBV5-4 and TRBJ2-3, is ETGVTQSPTHLIKTRGQQVTLRCSSQSGHNTVSWYQQALGQGPQFIFQYYREEENGRGNFPPRFSGLQFPNYSSELNVNALELDDSALYLCACQAGGRVDTQYFGPGTRLTVL.

The genes are TRBV30 and TRBJ2-2, with D uncertain. The CDR3 runs 13 residues. CDR1 is GTSNPN, CDR2 SVGIG, per germline (reference sequence). Between the trimmed V and J ends, which lost 0 bases and 3 bases, there was a span of 5 bases. CDR3 DNA sequence: TGTGCCTGGAGTGTCGTCCACACCGGGGAGCTGTTTTTT. Residues: CAWSVVHTGELFF. The full variable domain, rest sourced from reference TRBV30 and TRBJ2-2, is SQTIHQWPATLVQPVGSPLSLECTVEGTSNPNLYWYRQAAGRGLQLLFYSVGIGQISSEVPQNLSASRPQDRQFILSSKKLLLSDSGFYLCAWSVVHTGELFFGEGSRLTVL.

This chain's CDR3 is CASSLIGIGAYEQYF. CDR3 nucleotide sequence: TGTGCCAGCAGCTTAATAGGGATAGGGGCCTACGAGCAGTACTTC. The genes are TRBV7-9 and TRBJ2-7; the D gene is possibly TRBD1 (5 bases). Germline lookup yields CDR1 SEHNR and CDR2 FQNEAQ (reference sequence). The V and J ends lost 2 bases and 2 bases respectively, with 13 bases between them. This CDR3 region has 15 residues.

This clone has a single count. The rearrangement uses TRBV28 and TRBJ2-3; TRBD1 agrees at 10 bases. V was clipped by 5 bases and J by 4 bases; unmatched bases: 9. Germline CDR1 MDHEN, CDR2 SYDVKM. The CDR3 runs 16 residues. The CDR3 loop is CASSPTGTGVADTQYF. The CDR3, as DNA: TGTGCCAGCAGTCCGACCGGGACAGGGGTGGCAGATACGCAGTATTTT.